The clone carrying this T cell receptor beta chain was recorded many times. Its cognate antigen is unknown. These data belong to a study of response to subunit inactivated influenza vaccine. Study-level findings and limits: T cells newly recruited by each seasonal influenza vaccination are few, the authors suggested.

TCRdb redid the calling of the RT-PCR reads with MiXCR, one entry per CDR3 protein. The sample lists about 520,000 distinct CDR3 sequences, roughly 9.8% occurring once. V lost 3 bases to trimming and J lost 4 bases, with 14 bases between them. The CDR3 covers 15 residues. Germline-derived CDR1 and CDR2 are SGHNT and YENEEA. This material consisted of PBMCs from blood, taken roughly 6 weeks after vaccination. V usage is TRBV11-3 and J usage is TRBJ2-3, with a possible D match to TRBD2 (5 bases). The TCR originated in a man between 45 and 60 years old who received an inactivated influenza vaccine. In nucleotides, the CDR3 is TGTGCCAGCAGCTTTACCCCCGGGGATGCAGATACGCAGTATTTT. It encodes CASSFTPGDADTQYF.